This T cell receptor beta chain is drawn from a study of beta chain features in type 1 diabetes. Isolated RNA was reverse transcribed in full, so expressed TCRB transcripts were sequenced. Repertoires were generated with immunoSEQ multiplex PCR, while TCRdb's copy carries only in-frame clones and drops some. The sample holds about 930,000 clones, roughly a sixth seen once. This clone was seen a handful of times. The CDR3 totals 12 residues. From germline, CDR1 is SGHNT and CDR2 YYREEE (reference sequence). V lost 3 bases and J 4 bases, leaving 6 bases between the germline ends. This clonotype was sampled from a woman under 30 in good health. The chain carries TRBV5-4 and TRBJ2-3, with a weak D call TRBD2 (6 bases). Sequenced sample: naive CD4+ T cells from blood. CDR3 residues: CASSWDSDTQYF. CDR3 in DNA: TGTGCCAGCAGCTGGGACTCAGATACGCAGTATTTT.